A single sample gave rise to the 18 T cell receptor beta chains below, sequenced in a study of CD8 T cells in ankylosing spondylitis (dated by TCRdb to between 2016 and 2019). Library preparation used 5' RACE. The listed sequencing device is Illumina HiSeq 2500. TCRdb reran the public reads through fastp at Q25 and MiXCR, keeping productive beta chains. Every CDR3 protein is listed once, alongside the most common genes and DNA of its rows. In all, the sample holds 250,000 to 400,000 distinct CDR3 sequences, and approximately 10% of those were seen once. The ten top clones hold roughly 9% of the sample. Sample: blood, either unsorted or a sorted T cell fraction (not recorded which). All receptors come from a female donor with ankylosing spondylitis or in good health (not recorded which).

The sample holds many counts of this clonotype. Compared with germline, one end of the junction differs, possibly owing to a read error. CDR3 sequence: CASSLRQGGNEKLFF. CDR3 nucleotide sequence: TGCGCCAGCAGCTTGCGACAGGGAGGTAATGAAAAACTGTTTTTT. The chain links TRBV27 to TRBJ1-4; 7 nucleotides line up with TRBD1. The germline CDR1 and CDR2 sequences are MNHEY and SMNVEV (reference sequence). The CDR3 spans 15 residues.

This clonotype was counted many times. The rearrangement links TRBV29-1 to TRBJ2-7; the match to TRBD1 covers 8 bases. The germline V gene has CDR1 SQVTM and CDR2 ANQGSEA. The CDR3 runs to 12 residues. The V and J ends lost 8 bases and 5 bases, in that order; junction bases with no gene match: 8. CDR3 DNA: TGCAGCACAGGACAGGGCGACAACGAGCAGTACTTC. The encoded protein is CSTGQGDNEQYF.

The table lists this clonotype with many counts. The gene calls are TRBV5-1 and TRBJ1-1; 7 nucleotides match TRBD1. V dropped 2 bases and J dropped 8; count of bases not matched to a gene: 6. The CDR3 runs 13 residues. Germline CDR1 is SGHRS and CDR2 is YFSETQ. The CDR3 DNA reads TGCGCCAGCAGCTTCCTTAGACAGGGAGAAGCTTTCTTT. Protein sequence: CASSFLRQGEAFF.

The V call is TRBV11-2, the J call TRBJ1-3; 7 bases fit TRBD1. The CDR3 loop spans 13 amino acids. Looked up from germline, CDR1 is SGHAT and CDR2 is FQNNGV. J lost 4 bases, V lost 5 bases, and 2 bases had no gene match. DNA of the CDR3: TGTGCCAGCAGCACAGGGGTAGGAAACACCATATATTTT. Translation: CASSTGVGNTIYF.

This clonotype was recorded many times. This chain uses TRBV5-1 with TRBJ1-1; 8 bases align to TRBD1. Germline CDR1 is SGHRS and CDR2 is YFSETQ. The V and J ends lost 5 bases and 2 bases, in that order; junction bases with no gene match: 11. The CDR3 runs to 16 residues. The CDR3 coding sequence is TGCGCCAGCAGTCCTATTCCGGGACAGGTTAACACTGAAGCTTTCTTT. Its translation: CASSPIPGQVNTEAFF.

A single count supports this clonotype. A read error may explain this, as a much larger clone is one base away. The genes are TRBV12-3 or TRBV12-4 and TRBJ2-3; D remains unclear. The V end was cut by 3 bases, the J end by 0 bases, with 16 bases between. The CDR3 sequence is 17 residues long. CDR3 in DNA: TGTGCCAGCAGTTTCGCGCTGGCCCCTGAAAGCACAGATACGCAGTATTTT. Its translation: CASSFALAPESTDTQYF.

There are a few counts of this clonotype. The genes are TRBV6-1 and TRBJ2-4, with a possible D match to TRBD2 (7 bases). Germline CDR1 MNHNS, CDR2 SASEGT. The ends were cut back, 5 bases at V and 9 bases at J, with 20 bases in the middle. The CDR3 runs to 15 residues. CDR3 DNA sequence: TGTGCCAGCAGTAACGCACGGGGGGCCAGGGGCATTCAGTACTTC. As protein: CASSNARGARGIQYF.

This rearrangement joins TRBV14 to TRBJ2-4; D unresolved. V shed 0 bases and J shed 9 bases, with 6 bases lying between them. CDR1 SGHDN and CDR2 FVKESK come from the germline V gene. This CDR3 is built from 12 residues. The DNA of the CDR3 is TGTGCCAGCAGCCAAGATTTTTTCATTCAGTACTTC. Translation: CASSQDFFIQYF.

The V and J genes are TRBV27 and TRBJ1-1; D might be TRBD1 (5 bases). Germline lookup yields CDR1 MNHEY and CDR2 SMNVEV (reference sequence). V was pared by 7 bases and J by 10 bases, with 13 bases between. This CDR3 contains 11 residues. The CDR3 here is CASISAGGAFF. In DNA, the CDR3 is TGTGCCAGCATCTCCGCGGGGGGAGCTTTCTTT.

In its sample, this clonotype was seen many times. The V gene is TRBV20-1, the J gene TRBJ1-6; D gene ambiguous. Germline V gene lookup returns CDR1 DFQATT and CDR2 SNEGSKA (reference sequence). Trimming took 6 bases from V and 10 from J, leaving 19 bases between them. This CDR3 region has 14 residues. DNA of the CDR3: TGCAGTGCCTTTGAGGGAAAGGTTAAGTCACCCCTCCACTTT. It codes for CSAFEGKVKSPLHF.

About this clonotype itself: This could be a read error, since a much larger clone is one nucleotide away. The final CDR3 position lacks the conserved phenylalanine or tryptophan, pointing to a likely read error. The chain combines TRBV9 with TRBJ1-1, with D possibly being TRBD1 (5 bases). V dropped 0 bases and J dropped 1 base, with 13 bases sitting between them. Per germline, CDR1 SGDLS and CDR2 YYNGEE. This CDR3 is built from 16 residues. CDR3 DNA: TGTGCCAGCAGCGTAGGGGCAGCGGGGACGAACACTGAAGCTTTCTTA. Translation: CASSVGAAGTNTEAFL.

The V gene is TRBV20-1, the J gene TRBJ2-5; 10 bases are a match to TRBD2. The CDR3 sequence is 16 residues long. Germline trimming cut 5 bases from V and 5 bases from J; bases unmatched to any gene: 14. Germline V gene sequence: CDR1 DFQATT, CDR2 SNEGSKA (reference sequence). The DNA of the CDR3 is TGCAGTGCTGAAGCGCTAGCGGGAGAGACCCGGGAGACCCAGTACTTC. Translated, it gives CSAEALAGETRETQYF.

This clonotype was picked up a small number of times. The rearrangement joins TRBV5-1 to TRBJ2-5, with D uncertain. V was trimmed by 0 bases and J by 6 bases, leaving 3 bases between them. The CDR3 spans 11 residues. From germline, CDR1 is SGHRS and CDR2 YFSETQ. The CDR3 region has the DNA TGCGCCAGCAGCTTGGACCAGACCCAGTACTTC. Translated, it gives CASSLDQTQYF.

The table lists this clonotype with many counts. CDR3 nucleotide sequence: TGCAGTGCTAGAGATCAGGGCGGAATCTATGGCTACACCTTC. Translated: CSARDQGGIYGYTF. V and J are TRBV20-1 and TRBJ1-2; weak D call: TRBD1 (5 bases). V was trimmed by 0 bases and J by 4 bases, leaving 12 bases between them. Germline assignment: CDR1 DFQATT and CDR2 SNEGSKA (reference sequence). The CDR3 has 14 amino acids.

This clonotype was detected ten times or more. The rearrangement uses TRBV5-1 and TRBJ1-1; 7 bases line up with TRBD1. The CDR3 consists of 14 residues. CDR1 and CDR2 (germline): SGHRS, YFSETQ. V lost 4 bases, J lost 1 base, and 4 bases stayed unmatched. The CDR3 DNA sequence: TGCGCCAGCAGCGGGACAGTCCAGAACACTGAAGCTTTCTTT. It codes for CASSGTVQNTEAFF.

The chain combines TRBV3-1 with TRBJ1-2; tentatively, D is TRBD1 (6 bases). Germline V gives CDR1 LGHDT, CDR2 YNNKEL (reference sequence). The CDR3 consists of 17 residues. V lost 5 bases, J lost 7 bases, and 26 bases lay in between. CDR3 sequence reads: CASSKQVDRWDGSGYTF. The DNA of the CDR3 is TGTGCCAGCAGCAAGCAGGTAGACAGGTGGGATGGGAGTGGCTACACCTTC.

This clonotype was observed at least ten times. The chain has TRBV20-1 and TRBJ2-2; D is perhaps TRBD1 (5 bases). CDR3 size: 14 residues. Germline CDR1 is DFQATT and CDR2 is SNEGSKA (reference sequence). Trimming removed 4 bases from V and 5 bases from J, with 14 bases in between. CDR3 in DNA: TGCAGTGCTATTGTGGGGCCTGGGACCGGGGAGCTGTTTTTT. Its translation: CSAIVGPGTGELFF.

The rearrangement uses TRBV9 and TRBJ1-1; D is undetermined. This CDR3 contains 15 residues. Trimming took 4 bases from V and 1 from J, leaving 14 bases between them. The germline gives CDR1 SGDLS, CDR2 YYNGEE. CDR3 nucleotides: TGTGCCAGCAGCCGAAGGCTTGGGAGGAACACTGAAGCTTTCTTT. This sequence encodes CASSRRLGRNTEAFF.